This T cell receptor (beta chain) emerged from a study of cytomegalovirus exposure and HLA in healthy donors. Findings and limits, study-wide: Exclusion applied to some V segments, including TRBV6-2 and TRBV6-3, as they were indistinguishable.

The study ran its PCR with 60 Vbeta and 13 Jbeta primers. The repertoire was sequenced with immunoSEQ multiplex PCR; TCRdb's copy has only in-frame clones and lacks some. The data show 110,000 to 150,000 clones, 76% seen once. The CDR3 consists of 16 residues. V lost 2 bases, J lost 0 bases, and 7 bases stayed unmatched. CDR1 is MNHNS and CDR2 is SASEGT in the germline V gene. Turning to this clone: Its antigen is not identified.

The sequenced material came from PBMCs. The TCR originated in a woman in her thirties or forties in good health and CMV-seronegative. This chain joins TRBV6-1 and TRBJ2-7, with 7 bases lining up with TRBD2. The CDR3 nucleotides are TGTGCCAGCAGTGAATTCCCGCGGGGGAGCTCCTACGAGCAGTACTTC. As protein: CASSEFPRGSSYEQYF.